This T cell receptor (beta chain) came from a study of cytotoxic CD8 clonotypes in ibrutinib-treated CLL (dated by TCRdb to about 2021). The study in broad terms: The cohort was composed of roughly ten relapsed/refractory and about 16 treatment-naive patients; IGHV unmutated status was identified in 17 patients. Of the approximately 86 people in the trial, approximately 24 had longitudinal samples available. Cryopreserved peripheral blood mononuclear cells were obtained before treatment, at response, and at either sustained remission or disease progression. An average of about 260,000 productive templates and 94,082 productive rearrangements was obtained per sample. Every remission and progressive disease sample was obtained while ibrutinib was still being received by the patients. Responses were partial in around 24 patients and complete in 2; after median approximately 66 months follow-up, roughly 15 stayed in remission and roughly twelve progressed. The response samples were drawn at a median of roughly twelve months into treatment, with a range of roughly 6 to 40 months. The full study reports these points: Clonality rose at ibrutinib response, remained stable during sustained remission, and dropped back toward baseline at progression. Sustained-remission and progressing patients did not have matched sampling times, and lymph node repertoires were not examined. Baseline clonality exceeded that of age-matched healthy donors and correlated strongly with circulating CD8+ T-cell counts. Public clonotypes were rare and either contracted or stayed stable during treatment, and the rise in clonality at ibrutinib response reflected the expansion of private clonotypes.

Taken from cysteine to phenylalanine, the CDR3 has 16 residues. The CDR3 DNA has 48 bases and is translated from base 1. Looking up the germline V gene yields CDR1 LGHNT and CDR2 FRNRAP. V drops 1 base and J drops 0 bases, leaving 9 bases in between. As concerns this clone: The antigen this receptor binds is unknown. No base quality values were provided; no much bigger clone lies one nucleotide off.

The goal of deep resolution MiSeq sequencing was a depth between 1 in 1 million and 1 in 200,000 T cells, and coverage averaged 10x per clonotype. TCR beta libraries were generated with the immunoSEQ hsTCRB Kit. On the authors' methods: Data were analyzed with ImmunoSEQ Data Assistant and ImmunoSEQ Analyzer, with V, D and J genes assigned per IMGT definitions. Clonality, with values ranging from 0 to 1, was calculated as one minus the normalized Shannon entropy of productive rearrangement frequencies. Public clonotype analysis was restricted to overrepresented clonotypes comprising at least 0.05% of each patient's repertoire. Roughly 13 age-matched healthy donor repertoires from immuneACCESS served as clonality controls. Here the immuneACCESS table is served through TCRdb, limited to in-frame sequences with V and J called. Missing clones are a known gap in these copies; in checked studies unresolved V genes cover under half, and the rest lacks a known reason. That table is the source of V, J and clone size, and D and trimming were worked out from the DNA. This sample comprises 160,000 or so clones, approximately 90% of them detected only once. In total, the top ten clones hold about 3% of the sample.

This sample's time point label indicates: progressive disease on ibrutinib. For TCR beta library preparation, approximately 1.8 micrograms of genomic DNA was extracted from cryopreserved PBMCs. Longitudinal blood samples from CLL patients on ibrutinib monotherapy underwent high-throughput TCR beta sequencing. Patients were enrolled in a phase 2 open-label single-center ibrutinib monotherapy trial. This specimen consisted of PBMCs, obtained at disease progression, from a patient treated with ibrutinib. The TCR sequence derives from a human donor with chronic lymphocytic leukemia. In this chain, TRBV12-5 is recombined with TRBJ1-4; no D segment can be confidently identified. CDR3 protein: CASGLGQVATNEKLFF. The nucleotide sequence is given as TGTGCTAGTGGTTTGGGCCAGGTAGCAACTAATGAAAAACTGTTTTTT. The full variable domain, with segments outside the CDR3 supplied by the reference TRBV12-5 and TRBJ1-4 proteins, appears as DARVTQTPRHKVTEMGQEVTMRCQPILGHNTVFWYRQTMMQGLELLAYFRNRAPLDDSGMPKDRFSAEMPDATLATLKIQPSEPRDSAVYFCASGLGQVATNEKLFFGSGTQLSVL.